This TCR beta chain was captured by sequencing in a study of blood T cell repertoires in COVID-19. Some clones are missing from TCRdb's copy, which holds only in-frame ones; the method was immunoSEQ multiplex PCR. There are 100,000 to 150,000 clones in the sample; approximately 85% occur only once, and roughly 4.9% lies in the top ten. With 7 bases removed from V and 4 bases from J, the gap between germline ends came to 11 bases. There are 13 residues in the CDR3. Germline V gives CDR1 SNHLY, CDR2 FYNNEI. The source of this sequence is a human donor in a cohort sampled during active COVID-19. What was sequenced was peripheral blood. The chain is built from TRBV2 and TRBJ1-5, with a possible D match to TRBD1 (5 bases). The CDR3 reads CASTGDGNQPQHF. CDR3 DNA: TGTGCCAGCACGGGGGACGGAAATCAGCCCCAGCATTTT.